The 9 T cell receptor beta chains below come from one sample, sequenced in a study of blood T cell repertoires in COVID-19 (dated by TCRdb to about 2020). Library preparation was by the immunoSEQ multiplex PCR assay. TCRdb's version of the immuneACCESS table is confined to in-frame rearrangements and falls short of the full clone set. An unresolved V gene accounts for under half of the shortfall where checked; the remainder is of unknown origin. A total of about 13,000 clones appear in this sample, roughly 88% of them only once. The top ten clones comprise 14% of the sample. The sequenced sample was peripheral blood. The receptor source for this set is a human donor in a cohort sampled during active COVID-19.

The rearrangement joins TRBV19 to TRBJ1-5, with D tentatively TRBD1 (6 bases). V was clipped by 5 bases and J by 3 bases, with 14 bases between them. Germline CDR1 LNHDA, CDR2 SQIVND (reference sequence). This CDR3 is 15 amino acids long. The CDR3 nucleotides read TGTGCCAGTAGTGAAACATCAGGGGTCAATCAGCCCCAGCATTTT. It codes for CASSETSGVNQPQHF.

The chain recombines TRBV10-1 with TRBJ1-3; D ambiguous. Germline V gene sequence: CDR1 WNHNN, CDR2 SYGVQD (reference sequence). CDR3 length: 15 amino acids. V lost 0 bases and J 2 bases, leaving 8 bases between the germline ends. This CDR3 reads CASSESSTTGNTIYF. CDR3 sequence (DNA): TGCGCCAGCAGTGAGTCGAGCACGACTGGAAACACCATATATTTT.

CDR3 in amino acids: CASSTTSGRAGELFF. CDR3 sequence (DNA): TGTGCCAGCAGTACGACTAGCGGGAGGGCCGGGGAGCTGTTTTTT. The chain couples TRBV28 to TRBJ2-2; 14 bases match TRBD2. The CDR3 totals 15 residues. The trim removed 5 bases at V and 6 bases at J, leaving 2 bases unmatched. CDR1 MDHEN and CDR2 SYDVKM come from the germline V gene.

The chain combines TRBV5-1 with TRBJ2-1; tentative D call: TRBD2 (5 bases). Germline assignment: CDR1 SGHRS and CDR2 YFSETQ. The CDR3 totals 15 residues. The V and J ends lost 1 base and 4 bases respectively, with 12 bases between them. In nucleotides, the CDR3 is TGCGCCAGCAGCTTGTCCGGGATTAATTACAATGAGCAGTTCTTC. Its protein is CASSLSGINYNEQFF.

This clone was recorded once. V is TRBV10-3 and J is TRBJ2-3; 13 bases are shared with TRBD2. CDR3 size: 17 residues. Per germline, CDR1 ENHRY and CDR2 SYGVKD. J lost 1 base, V lost 5 bases, and 6 bases had no gene match. The CDR3 loop reads CAISSTSGGPGTDTQYF. The CDR3 DNA sequence: TGTGCCATCAGTTCGACTAGCGGGGGGCCCGGCACAGATACGCAGTATTTT.

A single count supports this clone. The CDR3 DNA is TGCGCCAGCAGCCTCCTCAGGGGTGAAAAACTGTTTTTT. It is translated as CASSLLRGEKLFF. The rearrangement joins TRBV4-1 to TRBJ1-4; possible D gene TRBD1, 6 bases. Germline V gene lookup returns CDR1 MGHRA and CDR2 YSYEKL. The V end lost 4 bases, the J end lost 7 bases, and 10 bases lay between the germline ends. The CDR3 loop spans 13 amino acids.

The chain carries TRBV7-8 and TRBJ2-7; 9 nucleotides align to TRBD1. Per germline, CDR1 SGHVS and CDR2 FQNEAQ. V shed 3 bases, J shed 3 bases, and the junction held 6 bases outside the gene matches. CDR3 size: 15 residues. This chain's CDR3 is CASSFVVTGGYEQYF. The CDR3 DNA sequence: TGTGCCAGCAGCTTTGTCGTGACAGGGGGCTACGAGCAGTACTTC.

V gene TRBV7-9 combines with J gene TRBJ2-5; D not certain. V lost 5 bases and J 2 bases, leaving 9 bases between the germline ends. This CDR3 spans 13 amino acids. The germline V gene encodes CDR1 SEHNR and CDR2 FQNEAQ (reference sequence). The CDR3 nucleotides read TGTGCCAGCAGCCAGTACCCACAAGAGACCCAGTACTTC. Protein: CASSQYPQETQYF.

V is TRBV4-1 and J is TRBJ1-4, with D perhaps matching TRBD1 (5 bases). V lost 6 bases and J 6 bases, leaving 14 bases between the germline ends. The V gene's germline CDR1 is MGHRA and CDR2 YSYEKL. The CDR3 contains 14 residues. CDR3 sequence (DNA): TGCGCCAGCAGATTCCAGGGAAGGGATGAAAAACTGTTTTTT. Translating it yields CASRFQGRDEKLFF.